The rows below give T cell receptor beta chains drawn from one sample of a study of T cells in Graves' hyperthyroidism and ophthalmopathy. TCRdb reprocessed the multiplex PCR reads with MiXCR, giving one entry per CDR3 protein. The sample lists approximately 520,000 distinct CDR3 sequences, around a quarter seen once, with over 9% in the top ten. The sample taken for sequencing was blood. These receptors were obtained from a woman aged 25 to 39 with Graves' ophthalmopathy. Both conserved end residues are part of each CDR3. D genes are given only for firm matches. Clone size is stated in some rows and not others, as once, few, many or a class when expanded.

-	-	TRBV9	TRBJ1-1	TGTGCCAGCAGCGGCGGACAGCGTAAATGGACTGAAGCTTTCTTT	CASSGGQRKWTEAFF
-	TRBD2	TRBV12-3/TRBV12-4	TRBJ2-7	TGTGCCAGCAGCTCCAGCGGACTAGCGGCCTACGAGCAGTACTTC	CASSSSGLAAYEQYF
many	TRBD1	TRBV27	TRBJ1-2	TGTGCCAGCAGGCTGACAGGGGGCGACGGCTACACCTTC	CASRLTGGDGYTF
few	-	TRBV10-3	TRBJ1-1	TGTGCCATCAGAGGTGGGGGGGGAGGGACTGAAGCTTTCTTT	CAIRGGGGGTEAFF
many	-	TRBV2	TRBJ2-6	TGTGCCAGCACAGGAGACTCTGGGGCCAACGTCCTGACTTTC	CASTGDSGANVLTF
many	TRBD1	TRBV24-1	TRBJ1-1	TGTACCACCAGGGGGGCTAACACTGAAGCTTTCTTT	CTTRGANTEAFF
-	-	TRBV27	TRBJ1-2	TGTGCCAGCAGTTTATCGCCGGGGGCCCTCGACTATGGCTACACCTTC	CASSLSPGALDYGYTF
few	-	TRBV19	TRBJ2-5	-	CASTSGGQETQYF
-	-	TRBV6-5	TRBJ1-1	TGTGCCAGCAGTTACTCGGGGAGGGTGGCTGAAGCTTTCTTT	CASSYSGRVAEAFF
few	-	TRBV6-1	TRBJ1-5	TGTGCCAGCAGTGGTGGGAGTCAGCCCCAGCATTTT	CASSGGSQPQHF
-	-	TRBV6-5	TRBJ1-2	TGTGCCAGCAGTTACTCTAGCGGGGGCTACACCTTC	CASSYSSGGYTF
-	-	TRBV12-3/TRBV12-4	TRBJ1-1	TGTGCCAGCAGTTTCGTGGAGTCCTTCACTGAAGCTTTCTTT	CASSFVESFTEAFF
many	-	TRBV7-9	TRBJ2-7	TGTGCCAGCAGCTTAGGTGAACAAGTCTACGAGCAGTACTTC	CASSLGEQVYEQYF
-	TRBD1	TRBV7-3	TRBJ1-5	TGTGCCAGCAGCTTAAAGGAAGGAGGCAGGGGGGACAATCAGCCCCAGCATTTT	CASSLKEGGRGDNQPQHF
-	-	TRBV4-2	TRBJ2-7	TGTGCCAGCGGTGGGCTAGTGGGGACCCACGAGCAGTACTTC	CASGGLVGTHEQYF
-	-	TRBV7-2	TRBJ1-1	TGTGCCAGCAGCCCGACCAGACAAATGGAAGCCTTCTTT	CASSPTRQMEAFF
many	-	TRBV20-1	TRBJ2-5	TGCAGTGCCCTCGGGGCTCAAGAGACCCAGTACTTC	CSALGAQETQYF
many	-	TRBV19	TRBJ1-5	TGTGCCAGTAGAGACAGACAGAATCCTTATCAGCCCCAGCATTTT	CASRDRQNPYQPQHF
few	TRBD2	TRBV6-1	TRBJ2-7	TGTGCCAGCACCGAAGTTAGGACTAGCGGGGTCCTCTCCTACGATCAGTACTTC	CASTEVRTSGVLSYDQYF
-	-	TRBV27	TRBJ2-7	TGTGCCAGCAGTTACGGGTCCGGGGGCGGCTACGAGCAGTACTTC	CASSYGSGGGYEQYF
-	-	TRBV15	TRBJ2-7	TGTGCCACCAGCCCCGTGTTAACGGGGCGCGAGCAGTACTTC	CATSPVLTGREQYF
-	-	TRBV19	TRBJ1-2	TGTGCCAGTAGTACCTTATGGCTACTTTATGGCTACACCTTC	CASSTLWLLYGYTF
few	TRBD1	TRBV12-3/TRBV12-4	TRBJ2-7	TGTGCCACCCGCCGGGACAGCACCTACGAGCAGTACTTC	CATRRDSTYEQYF
few	TRBD1	TRBV7-2	TRBJ2-7	TGTGCCAGCAGCCGACCTGGACAGGGGTATGAGCAGTACTTC	CASSRPGQGYEQYF
few	TRBD1	TRBV9	TRBJ2-5	TGTGCCAGCAGCGTAGAGACAGGGTCAGGGGAGACCCAGTACTTC	CASSVETGSGETQYF
many	-	TRBV7-2	TRBJ1-2	TGTGCCAGCAGTTTAGGCGGACGGAACTATGGCTACACCTTC	CASSLGGRNYGYTF
many	TRBD2	TRBV29-1	TRBJ2-7	TGCAGCGTCGGCGGGACTAGCGACTACGAGCAGTACTTC	CSVGGTSDYEQYF
many	-	TRBV7-6	TRBJ1-3	TGTGCCAGCAGCTTACTCTCGAATAATGGAAACACCATATATTTT	CASSLLSNNGNTIYF
-	-	TRBV6-1	TRBJ1-2	TGTGCCAGCAGTCAGCGAGGAGAGGACGATGGCTACACCTTC	CASSQRGEDDGYTF
few	TRBD1	TRBV30	TRBJ2-7	TGTGCCTGGAGTCCTACAGGGGCCCGGGAGCAGTACTTC	CAWSPTGAREQYF
many	-	TRBV7-8	TRBJ2-5	TGTGCCAGCAGCTTAGAAGTGGGACGACAAGAGACCCAGTACTTC	CASSLEVGRQETQYF
many	TRBD1	TRBV7-2	TRBJ1-2	TGTGCCAGCAGCTTGTACAGGGGGCTTAACTATGGCTACACCTTC	CASSLYRGLNYGYTF
many	TRBD1	TRBV20-1	TRBJ1-5	TGCAGTGCTGGGGGGACAGGGGAAGGGGGCAATCAGCCCCAGCATTTT	CSAGGTGEGGNQPQHF
many	-	TRBV29-1	TRBJ1-3	TGCAGCGTTGAGGGGAGCTCTGGAAACACCATATATTTT	CSVEGSSGNTIYF
-	-	TRBV3-1	TRBJ1-2	TGTGCCAGCAGCCAGAATTTGGGGGCTGAGGATGGCTACACCTTC	CASSQNLGAEDGYTF